Shown below are 23 T cell receptor beta chains from a single sample sequenced in a study of blood T cells in healthy people across ages. It was with a sample-barcoded 5' primer and a J-beta primer mix that a second PCR of about 6 to 12 cycles was run. TCRdb recomputed calls from the 5' RACE reads with MiXCR, one row per CDR3 protein. Of approximately 2,000,000 distinct CDR3 sequences in the sample, roughly 43% were seen once. Sequences were obtained from blood. The source is a human donor in good health.

This chain connects TRBV2 to TRBJ2-7; 9 nucleotides line up with TRBD1. Trimming cost V 3 bases and J 3 bases; bases outside gene matches: 6. The CDR3 spans 15 residues. The germline gives CDR1 SNHLY, CDR2 FYNNEI. As DNA, the CDR3 is TGTGCCAGCAGTGAGGGGGGACAGGGTGACTACGAGCAGTACTTC. Residues: CASSEGGQGDYEQYF.

The chain combines TRBV12-5 with TRBJ2-1; no reliable D call. CDR1 and CDR2 (germline): LGHNT, FRNRAP. V lost 5 bases and J 9 bases, leaving 14 bases between the germline ends. The CDR3 runs to 13 residues. CDR3 sequence: CASGDSLLPEQFF. For the CDR3, the DNA is TGTGCTAGTGGTGATTCATTACTACCTGAGCAGTTCTTC.

The chain links TRBV20-1 to TRBJ2-5; TRBD1 agrees at 7 bases. Germline trimming cut 1 base from V and 4 bases from J; bases unmatched to any gene: 6. Germline loops: CDR1 DFQATT, CDR2 SNEGSKA (reference sequence). This CDR3 is built from 14 residues. CDR3 nucleotide sequence: TGCAGTGCTAGAGTGACAGGGCGTCCAGAGACCCAGTACTTC. Translating gives CSARVTGRPETQYF.

In its sample, this clonotype was seen many times. The chain joins TRBV29-1 to TRBJ2-1; maybe TRBD2 (7 bases). Deletions cut 2 bases from V and 10 bases from J, with 12 bases between. The CDR3 length is 12 residues. Germline V lookup: CDR1 SQVTM, CDR2 ANQGSEA. CDR3 loop: CSVESGGLEQFF. Written as DNA, the CDR3 is TGCAGCGTTGAATCGGGGGGCCTCGAGCAGTTCTTC.

This sequence joins TRBV6-2 or TRBV6-3 and TRBJ2-5, with D maybe TRBD2 (6 bases). CDR1 MNHEY and CDR2 SVGEGT come from the germline V gene. V was cut by 4 bases and J by 0 bases, with 15 bases left in between. The CDR3 sequence is 16 residues long. Written as DNA, the CDR3 is TGTGCCAGCAGTTCCCGGGAGCCCTACCACCAAGAGACCCAGTACTTC. Amino acid sequence: CASSSREPYHQETQYF.

This clonotype was observed a handful of times. The chain carries TRBV7-9 and TRBJ1-2, with TRBD1 matching over 10 bases. In germline, CDR1 is SEHNR, CDR2 FQNEAQ (reference sequence). This CDR3 has 17 residues. With V trimmed by 3 bases and J by 3 bases, 10 bases remained unmatched. This CDR3 is CASSLGYRDRGDYGYTF. The CDR3 coding sequence is TGTGCCAGCAGCTTGGGGTACCGGGACAGGGGAGACTATGGCTACACCTTC.

This chain links TRBV20-1 with TRBJ2-6, with D tentatively TRBD2 (6 bases). The CDR3 loop spans 15 amino acids. V was trimmed by 2 bases and J by 4 bases, leaving 12 bases between them. The germline CDR1 and CDR2 sequences are DFQATT and SNEGSKA (reference sequence). The CDR3 bases are TGCAGTGCTAGACCGGGGAGGTTCGGGGCCAACGTCCTGACTTTC. Encoded protein: CSARPGRFGANVLTF.

Ten or more counts support this clonotype. The V call is TRBV6-1, the J call TRBJ2-1, with no clear D. Trimming removed 6 bases at V and 6 bases at J, with 21 bases between. The length of the CDR3 is 16 residues. The germline V gene encodes CDR1 MNHNS and CDR2 SASEGT. CDR3 in amino acids: CASSGRWARLGNEQFF. CDR3 sequence (DNA): TGTGCCAGCAGCGGACGGTGGGCTCGCTTGGGCAATGAGCAGTTCTTC.

This chain uses TRBV9 with TRBJ1-5; no clear D gene. Trimming shortened V by 4 bases and J by 4 bases, and 15 bases separated the two germline ends. The germline CDR1 and CDR2 sequences are SGDLS and YYNGEE. The CDR3 length is 15 residues. This chain's CDR3 is CASSPDGATNQPQHF. The CDR3 DNA is TGTGCCAGCAGCCCGGACGGCGCAACAAATCAGCCCCAGCATTTT.

This clonotype was seen only a few times. V gene TRBV28 combines with J gene TRBJ2-1, with D perhaps TRBD2 (6 bases). CDR1 is MDHEN, CDR2 SYDVKM, per germline. V lost 6 bases and J 6 bases, leaving 18 bases between the germline ends. CDR3 length: 15 amino acids. The CDR3 here is CASSLRGGNPNEQFF. As DNA, the CDR3 is TGTGCCAGCAGCCTCCGCGGCGGGAATCCCAATGAGCAGTTCTTC.

The rearrangement joins TRBV7-2 to TRBJ1-2; weak D call: TRBD1 (6 bases). Germline V gene sequence: CDR1 SGHTA, CDR2 FQGNSA. The V end was cut by 1 base, the J end by 8 bases, with 17 bases between. This CDR3 comprises 15 residues. The CDR3, as DNA: TGTGCCAGCAGCTTAGAATTAGTGAGGGGGAGCGGCTACACCTTC. Protein product: CASSLELVRGSGYTF.

The genes are TRBV4-3 and TRBJ1-2; 10 bases agree with TRBD1. Trimming took 3 bases from V and 3 from J; bases not matched to a gene: 7. CDR1 LGHNA and CDR2 YSLEER come from the germline V gene. The CDR3 consists of 16 residues. As DNA, the CDR3 is TGCGCCAGCAGCCAGGACAGGGGGTGGGTCTACTATGGCTACACCTTC. This gives the protein CASSQDRGWVYYGYTF.

J is TRBJ2-5 and V is TRBV20-1, with unresolved D. The better agreement between TRBJ2-7 and the DNA end casts doubt on the J call. Germline CDR1 and CDR2: DFQATT and SNEGSKA (reference sequence). This CDR3 comprises 12 residues. CDR3 in DNA: TGCAGTGCTAGTAAGGGTTCCCACGAGCAGTACTTC. Protein product: CSASKGSHEQYF.

This clonotype appeared a few times. The chain carries TRBV29-1 and TRBJ2-3, with a weak D call TRBD2 (5 bases). The germline gives CDR1 SQVTM, CDR2 ANQGSEA. Trimming shortened V by 5 bases and J by 6 bases, and 18 bases separated the two germline ends. The CDR3 totals 14 residues. The CDR3 DNA reads TGCAGCGTTTCGCCAGCGGAGAATGGGGATACGCAGTATTTT. Translation gives CSVSPAENGDTQYF.

The chain links TRBV3-1 to TRBJ2-3; 8 nucleotides line up with TRBD2. Germline CDR1 reads LGHDT; CDR2 reads YNNKEL (reference sequence). The CDR3 is made up of 16 amino acids. The V segment lost 2 bases and the J segment 5 bases; nucleotides outside the gene matches: 9. As DNA, the CDR3 is TGTGCCAGCAGCCAAAGTCGGGGGGGCCGTGAAGATACGCAGTATTTT. Translating it yields CASSQSRGGREDTQYF.

As to this clonotype: The CDR3 does not close with the conserved phenylalanine or tryptophan, likely indicating a read error. The rearrangement links TRBV5-4 to TRBJ2-7; D is perhaps TRBD1 (6 bases). The J call may be wrong; the DNA end is better matched by TRBJ2-5. Looked up from germline, CDR1 is SGHNT and CDR2 is YYREEE (reference sequence). This CDR3 is 14 amino acids long. Written as DNA, the CDR3 is TGTGCCAGCAGCCAAACAGGGACAACGGAGACCCAGTACTTA. Translated: CASSQTGTTETQYL.

This chain uses TRBV7-2 with TRBJ2-5; 9 bases align to TRBD1. Matching the DNA end better, TRBJ2-7 makes the J call doubtful. The V gene's germline CDR1 is SGHTA and CDR2 FQGNSA. The CDR3 sequence is 15 residues long. This CDR3 reads CASSLAGTGTLEQYF. The DNA for the CDR3 is TGTGCCAGCAGCTTAGCTGGGACAGGGACCCTCGAGCAGTACTTC.

V is TRBV20-1 and J is TRBJ1-1, with TRBD1 matching 10 bases. J was trimmed by 6 bases and V by 5 bases; bases with no gene match: 6. Germline V CDR1 and CDR2: DFQATT, SNEGSKA (reference sequence). The CDR3 is 13 amino acids. This CDR3 reads CSARDRGGPEAFF. As DNA, the CDR3 is TGCAGTGCTCGGGACAGGGGAGGCCCTGAAGCTTTCTTT.

The chain has TRBV20-1 and TRBJ2-5; D possibly uses TRBD1 or TRBD2 (6 bases each). Trimming stripped 2 bases from V and 2 bases from J, with 18 bases between. CDR1 and CDR2 from the germline V gene are DFQATT and SNEGSKA (reference sequence). CDR3 length equals 16 residues. CDR3 bases: TGCAGTGCTAGAATTAGGCTGGAGGGGGTTCAAGAGACCCAGTACTTC. Its protein product is CSARIRLEGVQETQYF.

The chain recombines TRBV5-1 with TRBJ1-2; D gene unclear. The CDR3 consists of 13 residues. V lost 7 bases to trimming and J lost 4 bases, with 14 bases between them. Germline V gives CDR1 SGHRS, CDR2 YFSETQ. The CDR3 sequence: CASGRDGSYGYTF. CDR3 nucleotide sequence: TGCGCCAGCGGCCGAGACGGGAGCTATGGCTACACCTTC. The variable domain in full, with the rest retrieved from reference TRBV5-1 and TRBJ1-2, is KAGVTQTPRYLIKTRGQQVTLSCSPISGHRSVSWYQQTPGQGLQFLFEYFSETQRNKGNFPGRFSGRQFSNSRSEMNVSTLELGDSALYLCASGRDGSYGYTFGSGTRLTVV.

This chain connects TRBV6-5 to TRBJ1-6; D is unresolved. The CDR3 length is 14 residues. V shed 2 bases and J shed 9 bases, with 11 bases lying between them. Germline CDR1 MNHEY, CDR2 SVGAGI. Here the CDR3 reads CASSYREGSSPLHF. CDR3 DNA: TGTGCCAGCAGTTACAGGGAGGGTAGTTCACCCCTCCACTTT.

This clonotype occurred once. This chain's CDR3 is CASSLGGLRKTGELFF. For the CDR3, the DNA is TGTGCCAGCAGCTTGGGTGGCCTCCGGAAAACCGGGGAGCTGTTTTTT. The J gene is TRBJ2-2, the V gene TRBV5-5; D call uncertain. Per germline, CDR1 SGHKS and CDR2 YYEKEE (reference sequence). CDR3 length equals 16 residues. Trimming took off 0 bases at V and 5 bases at J, with 14 bases between the two ends.

The chain uses TRBV29-1 and TRBJ2-5, with D perhaps matching TRBD1 (6 bases). Trimming removed 8 bases from V and 1 base from J, with 11 bases in between. This CDR3 is built from 12 residues. Germline V lookup: CDR1 SQVTM, CDR2 ANQGSEA. The CDR3 nucleotides are TGCAGCACCTGGACAGCCCAAGAGACCCAGTACTTC. As protein: CSTWTAQETQYF. The full variable domain, its missing parts supplied by reference TRBV29-1 and TRBJ2-5, is SAVISQKPSRDICQRGTSLTIQCQVDSQVTMMFWYRQQPGQSLTLIATANQGSEATYESGFVIDKFPISRPNLTFSTLTVSNMSPEDSSIYLCSTWTAQETQYFGPGTRLLVL.